This is a list of T cell receptor beta chains from one sample in a study of long-term antiretroviral therapy in people with HIV. Produced via immunoSEQ multiplex PCR; TCRdb's table is partial and in-frame only. The table records over 35,000 clones, over 90% of them present only once. The sample here was unsorted PBMCs, taken about 9.1 years after starting antiretroviral therapy. The receptors stem from a man younger than 40 with HIV. Both conserved end residues are part of each CDR3. The order of the fields is CDR3 DNA, CDR3 protein, D gene, V gene, clone size, J gene. A D gene is named only where the DNA matches it firmly. Rows give clone size only sometimes, using once, few, many, or a class for an expanded clone.

DNA: TGTGCCACCAGCGGGGGCGGAATAGCCAAAAACATTCAGTACTTC
CDR3: CATSGGGIAKNIQYF
D: TRBD2
V: TRBV10-3
size: -
J: TRBJ2-4

DNA: TGCGCCAGCAGCTTGGGACTAGCGACGAGCTCCTACAATGAGCAGTTCTTC
CDR3: CASSLGLATSSYNEQFF
D: TRBD2
V: TRBV5-1
size: -
J: TRBJ2-1

DNA: TGTGCCAGCAGCTTGCCGCCCCAAGAGACCCAGTACTTC
CDR3: CASSLPPQETQYF
D: -
V: TRBV5-6
size: -
J: TRBJ2-5

DNA: TGTGCCAGCAGCTTCTCAGGTATTGGTGAGCAGTACTTC
CDR3: CASSFSGIGEQYF
D: -
V: TRBV7-9
size: -
J: TRBJ2-7

DNA: TGTGCCAGTAGTAGGATTCAGGGGGGGTCTGGGGCCAACGTCCTGACTTTC
CDR3: CASSRIQGGSGANVLTF
D: -
V: TRBV19
size: -
J: TRBJ2-6

DNA: TGCAGCGTTGAGGAGCCTAGCACAGATACGCAGTATTTT
CDR3: CSVEEPSTDTQYF
D: -
V: TRBV29-1
size: -
J: TRBJ2-3

DNA: TGTGCCAGCAGCGCTAACCCCGGGACTCCTTATGGCTACACCTTC
CDR3: CASSANPGTPYGYTF
D: -
V: TRBV9
size: -
J: TRBJ1-2

DNA: TGTGCCAGCAGCAACCCAGGGCGCGAGCAGTACTTC
CDR3: CASSNPGREQYF
D: -
V: TRBV6-6
size: -
J: TRBJ2-7

DNA: TGTGCCAGCAGCTTAGGCGGACAGGGAGGTATTAGTGGCTACACCTTC
CDR3: CASSLGGQGGISGYTF
D: TRBD1
V: TRBV7-9
size: -
J: TRBJ1-2

DNA: TGTGCCAGCAGCATCTCGGGGACTAACTATGGCTACACCTTC
CDR3: CASSISGTNYGYTF
D: -
V: TRBV11-1
size: -
J: TRBJ1-2

DNA: TGTGCCAGCAGCCCCTACGGCGGGTCGGTCACCTTC
CDR3: CASSPYGGSVTF
D: -
V: TRBV7-2
size: once
J: TRBJ1-2

DNA: TGTGCCAGCAGCCTCGGGGGCAGTTCGCACCAAGAGACCCAGTACTTC
CDR3: CASSLGGSSHQETQYF
D: -
V: TRBV9
size: -
J: TRBJ2-5

DNA: TGTGCCAGCAGCGACCTGGAGGGGTCGATAGATACGCAGTATTTT
CDR3: CASSDLEGSIDTQYF
D: -
V: TRBV11-3
size: -
J: TRBJ2-3

DNA: TGTGCCAGCAGCTTAGGGCGGGGCACAGATACGCAGTATTTT
CDR3: CASSLGRGTDTQYF
D: -
V: TRBV11-3
size: -
J: TRBJ2-3

DNA: TGCGCCAGCAGCCAAGTGACAGCCACCTACAATGAGCAGTTCTTC
CDR3: CASSQVTATYNEQFF
D: -
V: TRBV4-1
size: -
J: TRBJ2-1

DNA: TGTGCCAGCAAACGGACAGGGGAGGATTATACTGAAGCTTTCTTT
CDR3: CASKRTGEDYTEAFF
D: TRBD1
V: TRBV6-4
size: -
J: TRBJ1-1

DNA: TGTGCCAGCAGCTTCCGTACACCGGGACAGGGGCTAAACATTCAGTACTTC
CDR3: CASSFRTPGQGLNIQYF
D: TRBD1
V: TRBV7-9
size: -
J: TRBJ2-4